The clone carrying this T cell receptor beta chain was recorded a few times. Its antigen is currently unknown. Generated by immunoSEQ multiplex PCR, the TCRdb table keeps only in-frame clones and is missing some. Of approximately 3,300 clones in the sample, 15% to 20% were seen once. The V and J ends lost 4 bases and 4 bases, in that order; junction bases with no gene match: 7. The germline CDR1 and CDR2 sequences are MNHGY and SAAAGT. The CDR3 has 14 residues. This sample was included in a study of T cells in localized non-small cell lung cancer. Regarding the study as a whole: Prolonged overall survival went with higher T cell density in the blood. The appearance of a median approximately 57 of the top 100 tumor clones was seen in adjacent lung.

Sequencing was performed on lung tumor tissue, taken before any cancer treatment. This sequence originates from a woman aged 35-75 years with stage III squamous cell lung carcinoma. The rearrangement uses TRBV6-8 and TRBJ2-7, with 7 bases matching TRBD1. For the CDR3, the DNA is TGTGCCAGCAGTTTGAACAGGGGTCGGTACGAGCAGTACTTC. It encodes CASSLNRGRYEQYF.